This note documents a single T cell receptor beta chain sequence. Its antigen is not identified. The entry originates in a study of prognosis after radiotherapy for stage I lung cancer. Study summary: Newly diagnosed primary stage I lung tumors occurred in roughly 15 patients, and oligometastatic NSCLC after surgical resection of the primary tumor occurred in roughly five. Adenocarcinoma occurred in roughly 11 patients and squamous cell carcinoma in about 7.

Genomic DNA provided the template from which TCR beta CDR3 was amplified by two-round multiplex PCR. The first PCR round targeted every TRBV and TRBJ gene with specific primers. Each CDR3 protein gets one entry after TCRdb re-called the multiplex PCR reads with MiXCR. The data contain 17,000 or so distinct CDR3 sequences, about 47% of them singletons. V gave up 3 bases and J gave up 8 bases, with 7 bases separating them. The CDR3 sequence is 12 residues long. Study-level results: Gene usage, both TRBV and TRBJ, reportedly differed between patients with metastases and patients without them.

The clonotype was recovered from a donor aged 50 or older with non-small cell lung cancer. The chain uses TRBV12-3 or TRBV12-4 and TRBJ1-4, with D perhaps TRBD1 (5 bases). Here the sequenced sample was PBMCs, taken before or after stereotactic body radiation therapy (not recorded which). The CDR3 loop reads CASSLGGEKLFF. The CDR3 region has the DNA TGTGCCAGCAGTTTGGGGGGGGAAAAACTGTTTTTT.